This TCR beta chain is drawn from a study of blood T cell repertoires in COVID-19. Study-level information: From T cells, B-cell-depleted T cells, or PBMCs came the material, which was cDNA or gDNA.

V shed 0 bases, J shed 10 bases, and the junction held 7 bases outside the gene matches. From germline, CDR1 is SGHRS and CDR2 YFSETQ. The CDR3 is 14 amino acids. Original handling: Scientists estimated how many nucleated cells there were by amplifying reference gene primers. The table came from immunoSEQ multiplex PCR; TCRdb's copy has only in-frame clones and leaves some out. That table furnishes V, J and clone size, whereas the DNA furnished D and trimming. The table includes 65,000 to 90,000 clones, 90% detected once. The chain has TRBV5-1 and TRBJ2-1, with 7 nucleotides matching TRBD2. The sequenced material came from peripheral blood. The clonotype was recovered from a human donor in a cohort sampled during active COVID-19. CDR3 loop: CASSLGGTTREQFF. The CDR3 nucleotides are TGCGCCAGCAGCTTGGGGGGGACTACCAGGGAGCAGTTCTTC.